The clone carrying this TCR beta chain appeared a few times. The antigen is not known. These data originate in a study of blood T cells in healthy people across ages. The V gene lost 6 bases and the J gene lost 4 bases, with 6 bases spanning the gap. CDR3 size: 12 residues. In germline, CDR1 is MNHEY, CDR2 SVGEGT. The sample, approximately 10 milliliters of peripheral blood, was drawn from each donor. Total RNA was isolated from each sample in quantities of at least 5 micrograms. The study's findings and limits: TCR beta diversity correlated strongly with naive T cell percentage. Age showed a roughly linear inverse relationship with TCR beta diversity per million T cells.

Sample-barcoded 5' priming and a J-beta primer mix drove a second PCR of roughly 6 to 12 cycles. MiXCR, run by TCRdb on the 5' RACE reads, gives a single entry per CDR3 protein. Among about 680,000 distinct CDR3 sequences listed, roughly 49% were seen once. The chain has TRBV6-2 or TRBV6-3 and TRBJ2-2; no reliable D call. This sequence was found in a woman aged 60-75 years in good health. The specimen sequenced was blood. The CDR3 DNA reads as TGTGCCAGCAGACGGACCACCGGGGAGCTGTTTTTT. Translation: CASRRTTGELFF.